The T cell receptor beta chain described here comes from a study of shared clonotypes between healthy human individuals. The germline gives CDR1 SGHAT, CDR2 FQNNGV. V was trimmed by 6 bases and J by 4 bases, leaving 14 bases between them. The length of the CDR3 is 14 residues. Generated by immunoSEQ multiplex PCR, the TCRdb table keeps only in-frame clones and is missing some. Of about 2,500,000 clones in the sample, around 90% were seen once. The sequence derives from a man aged 18 to 35 in good health. V and J are TRBV11-2 and TRBJ2-3, with D tentatively TRBD1 or TRBD2 (5 bases each). The sequencing sample was made of naive CD4+ T cells sorted from blood. The subset was: CD45RA+ positively selected. DNA for the CDR3: TGTGCCAGCAGTACTGTGAGGGGCGCAGATACGCAGTATTTT. Translation gives CASSTVRGADTQYF. The full variable domain, with the rest looked up from reference TRBV11-2 and TRBJ2-3, is EAGVAQSPRYKIIEKRQSVAFWCNPISGHATLYWYQQILGQGPKLLIQFQNNGVVDDSQLPKDRFSAERLKGVDSTLKIQPAKLEDSAVYLCASSTVRGADTQYFGPGTRLTVL.